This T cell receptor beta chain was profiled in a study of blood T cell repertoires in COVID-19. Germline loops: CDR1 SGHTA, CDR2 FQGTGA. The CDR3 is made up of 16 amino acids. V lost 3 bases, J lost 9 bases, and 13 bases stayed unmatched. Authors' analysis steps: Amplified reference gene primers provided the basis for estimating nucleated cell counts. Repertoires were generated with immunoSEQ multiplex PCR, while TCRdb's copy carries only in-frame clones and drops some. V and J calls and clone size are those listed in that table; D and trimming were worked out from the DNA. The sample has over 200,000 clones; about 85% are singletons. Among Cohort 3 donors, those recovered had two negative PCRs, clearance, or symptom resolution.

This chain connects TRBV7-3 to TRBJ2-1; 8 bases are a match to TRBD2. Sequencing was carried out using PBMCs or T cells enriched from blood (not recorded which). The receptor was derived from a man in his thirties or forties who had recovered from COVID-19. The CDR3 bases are TGTGCCAGCAGCTTCCCGGACGGGGGGGGAGGGAGTGAGCAGTTCTTC. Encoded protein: CASSFPDGGGGSEQFF.